These 8 T cell receptor beta chains came from one sample sequenced in a study of long-term antiretroviral therapy in people with HIV. Survey-level immunoSEQ v3.0 assays were run. Here immunoSEQ multiplex PCR was the method, and the copy in TCRdb shows in-frame clones only, minus some. The top ten clones hold 12% of a sample with tens of thousands of clones, around four fifths of them seen once. Sequenced here: unsorted PBMCs, sampled 1.6 years after starting antiretroviral therapy. All receptors derive from a man aged 35-49 years with HIV.

V and J are TRBV5-1 and TRBJ1-1, with a weak D call TRBD1 (6 bases). Germline loops: CDR1 SGHRS, CDR2 YFSETQ. Trimming removed 4 bases from V and 2 bases from J, with 12 bases in between. CDR3 length: 14 residues. Written as DNA, the CDR3 is TGCGCCAGCAGCGCTCCACAGGGAAACACTGAAGCTTTCTTT. This encodes CASSAPQGNTEAFF.

This clone came up a few times. This rearrangement joins TRBV7-9 to TRBJ2-1; unclear D gene. The CDR3 sequence is 8 residues long. Germline assignment: CDR1 SEHNR and CDR2 FQNEAQ (reference sequence). The V and J ends lost 5 bases and 13 bases respectively, with 3 bases between them. CDR3 nucleotide sequence: TGTGCCAGCAGCCAACAGTTCTTC. It codes for CASSQQFF. The full variable domain, completed using reference TRBV7-9 and TRBJ2-1, is DTGVSQNPRHKITKRGQNVTFRCDPISEHNRLYWYRQTLGQGPEFLTYFQNEAQLEKSRLLSDRFSAERPKGSFSTLEIQRTEQGDSAMYLCASSQQFFGPGTRLTVL.

V gene TRBV6-5 combines with J gene TRBJ1-2; D ambiguous. Between the trimmed V and J ends, which lost 0 bases and 5 bases, there was a span of 7 bases. The CDR3 totals 13 residues. Germline lookup yields CDR1 MNHEY and CDR2 SVGAGI. CDR3 loop: CASSYSRDYGYTF. DNA of the CDR3: TGTGCCAGCAGTTACTCCCGGGATTATGGCTACACCTTC.

The chain combines TRBV30 with TRBJ1-5; tentative D call: TRBD1 (6 bases). This CDR3 comprises 19 residues. V lost 1 base and J lost 2, with 24 bases in between. Germline V CDR1 and CDR2: GTSNPN, SVGIG (reference sequence). CDR3 nucleotides: TGTGCCTGGAGTGCGGGGCGGTCAGGGGCCCTATACGGCAATCAGCCCCAGCATTTT. It encodes CAWSAGRSGALYGNQPQHF.

V gene TRBV11-2 combines with J gene TRBJ1-2; D is undetermined. The V gene's germline CDR1 is SGHAT and CDR2 FQNNGV. This CDR3 has 14 residues. V was cut by 5 bases and J by 3 bases, with 13 bases left in between. CDR3 coding DNA: TGTGCCAGCAGCCTCCGGGGTTTCGACTATGGCTACACCTTC. As protein: CASSLRGFDYGYTF.

The chain carries TRBV5-1 and TRBJ2-1; TRBD2 matches at 14 bases. V shed 7 bases and J 5 bases; nucleotides not matched to a gene: 2. CDR1 SGHRS and CDR2 YFSETQ come from the germline V gene. The CDR3 loop spans 14 amino acids. CDR3 in amino acids: CASGGLAGDNEQFF. CDR3 bases: TGCGCCAGCGGGGGACTAGCGGGAGACAATGAGCAGTTCTTC.

The V call is TRBV18, the J call TRBJ1-1; TRBD1 agrees at 9 bases. Losses at the gene ends were 5 bases for V and 1 base for J; bases not matched to a gene: 11. Per germline, CDR1 KGHSH and CDR2 LQKENI. The CDR3 totals 17 residues. CDR3 DNA sequence: TGTGCCAGCTCAACTACAGGGGGCGCCTACCAGAACACTGAAGCTTTCTTT. Translating it yields CASSTTGGAYQNTEAFF.

The J gene is TRBJ2-7, the V gene TRBV6-6, with D possibly being TRBD1 (6 bases). The CDR3 is 16 residues long. V gave up 0 bases and J gave up 7 bases, with 19 bases separating them. Looked up from germline, CDR1 is MNHNY and CDR2 is SVGAGI (reference sequence). CDR3 residues: CASSYSFGAGVWEQYF. In nucleotides, the CDR3 is TGTGCCAGCAGTTACTCATTCGGAGCAGGGGTATGGGAGCAGTACTTC.